This T cell receptor beta chain was captured by sequencing in a study of glioma-infiltrating T cells. Study-level points and caveats: Gliomas, especially low-grade, showed above-expected tissue-blood divergence; non-neoplastic patients showed below. Tissue and blood shared very few CDR3 sequences.

As to this clonotype: Its antigen is still unknown. Given the absence of the conserved phenylalanine or tryptophan at the CDR3 end, a read error is likely.

Amplification of TCR alpha and beta CDR3 regions from RNA used iRepertoire nested multiplex PCR. Each CDR3 protein gets one entry after TCRdb re-called the multiplex PCR reads with MiXCR. The sample yields about 110,000 distinct CDR3 sequences, around a quarter seen once. Material for sequencing was glioma tissue, nonneoplastic brain tissue, or PBMCs (not recorded which). The TCR originated in a human donor with low-grade glioma or glioblastoma, undergoing nonglioma brain surgery, or in good health (not recorded which).

The CDR3 here is CASSPSHNEQFS. The DNA for the CDR3 is TGTGCCAGCAGCCCCTCACACAATGAGCAGTTCAGC. The gene calls are TRBV6-5 and TRBJ2-1; no reliable D call. CDR1 MNHEY and CDR2 SVGAGI come from the germline V gene. V lost 6 bases and J 5 bases, leaving 8 bases between the germline ends. This CDR3 is built from 12 residues.